This T cell receptor beta chain was sequenced during a study of cytotoxic CD8 clonotypes in ibrutinib-treated CLL. The ends were cut back, 8 bases at V and 2 bases at J, with 16 bases in the middle. Germline lookup yields CDR1 SNHLY and CDR2 FYNNEI. There are 14 residues in the CDR3. Assay used: immunoSEQ multiplex PCR; TCRdb lists only in-frame clones, some missing. The sample has some 300,000 clones, roughly 85% seen once. The sample consisted of PBMCs, taken before ibrutinib treatment. The receptor was isolated from a human donor with chronic lymphocytic leukemia. This chain joins TRBV2 and TRBJ2-7; tentative D call: TRBD2 (6 bases). CDR3 sequence: CASGGTEATYEQYF. For the CDR3, the DNA is TGTGCCAGCGGGGGGACGGAAGCTACCTACGAGCAGTACTTC.